The next 28 T cell receptor beta chains were all read from a single sample in a study of blood T cell repertoires in COVID-19. Data came from immunoSEQ multiplex PCR; TCRdb stores just in-frame clones and leaves some out. The sample lists approximately 360,000 clones, almost 90% occurring once. The material sequenced was peripheral blood. Receptors originate from a young man with active or convalescent COVID-19.

J is TRBJ1-2 and V is TRBV7-9; 10 bases map to TRBD1. V shed 1 base, J shed 8 bases, and the junction held 4 bases outside the gene matches. CDR1 and CDR2 (germline): SEHNR, FQNEAQ (reference sequence). This CDR3 contains 14 residues. The chain's CDR3 is CASSLEVGQGGYTF. The CDR3 DNA is TGTGCCAGCAGCTTAGAGGTGGGACAGGGGGGCTACACCTTC.

The genes are TRBV7-6 and TRBJ1-2; D call uncertain. CDR1 SGHVS and CDR2 FNYEAQ come from the germline V gene. The CDR3 loop spans 15 amino acids. Trimming shortened V by 5 bases and J by 2 bases, and 15 bases separated the two germline ends. The CDR3 nucleotides read TGTGCCAGCAGCCTTGAAGGGCCGGGAAACTATGGCTACACCTTC. Residues: CASSLEGPGNYGYTF.

The chain employs TRBV9 and TRBJ2-7, with D maybe TRBD1 (5 bases). Germline CDR1 is SGDLS and CDR2 is YYNGEE. The V end lost 0 bases, the J end lost 0 bases, and 10 bases lay between the germline ends. CDR3 size: 15 residues. DNA of the CDR3: TGTGCCAGCAGCGTAGGACTGGACAACTCCTACGAGCAGTACTTC. Its protein is CASSVGLDNSYEQYF. Using reference TRBV9 and TRBJ2-7 for the parts outside the CDR3, the full variable domain is DSGVTQTPKHLITATGQRVTLRCSPRSGDLSVYWYQQSLDQGLQFLIQYYNGEERAKGNILERFSAQQFPDLHSELNLSSLELGDSALYFCASSVGLDNSYEQYFGPGTRLTVT.

This chain connects TRBV6-4 to TRBJ2-3; TRBD1 matches at 10 bases. The CDR3 is 15 residues long. V shed 4 bases and J 3 bases; nucleotides not matched to a gene: 4. Germline V gene sequence: CDR1 MRHNA, CDR2 SNTAGT. The CDR3 coding sequence is TGTGCCAGCAGTGTATCGGGACAGGGGACAGATACGCAGTATTTT. It encodes CASSVSGQGTDTQYF.

The chain links TRBV5-6 to TRBJ2-1; possible D gene TRBD2, 6 bases. CDR1 and CDR2 from the germline V gene are SGHDT and YYEEEE. CDR3 length: 14 residues. With 3 bases removed from V and 8 bases from J, the gap between germline ends came to 15 bases. The CDR3 DNA is TGTGCCAGCAGCTCGGGACTCACAGCGGATGAGCAGTTCTTC. Protein sequence: CASSSGLTADEQFF.

This sequence joins TRBV28 and TRBJ1-2; 9 bases agree with TRBD1. The CDR3 runs to 14 residues. CDR1 is MDHEN and CDR2 is SYDVKM in the germline V gene. J gave up 6 bases and V 1 base, and 3 bases lay outside the gene matches. CDR3 in DNA: TGTGCCAGCAGTTTATACGGGACAGGGAATGGCTACACCTTC. It codes for CASSLYGTGNGYTF.

A note on this clone: A read error may produce the germline difference seen at one junction end. The chain uses TRBV7-7 and TRBJ1-5, with D unresolved. Germline assignment: CDR1 SSHAT and CDR2 FNYEAQ (reference sequence). This CDR3 has 19 amino acids. The CDR3 DNA is TGTGCTAGCAGCTTAATCCCCACAAGTTCTGACAAGATCAATCAGCCCCAGCATTTT. It is translated as CASSLIPTSSDKINQPQHF.

The J gene is TRBJ2-1, the V gene TRBV15; 7 bases line up with TRBD1. This CDR3 has 14 amino acids. The V segment lost 5 bases and the J segment 5 bases; nucleotides outside the gene matches: 6. CDR1 and CDR2 (germline): LNHNV, YYDKDF (reference sequence). The CDR3 reads CATSRTGTDNEQFF. The CDR3 DNA follows: TGTGCCACCAGCCGCACCGGGACAGACAATGAGCAGTTCTTC.

The genes are TRBV30 and TRBJ1-2; D perhaps matches TRBD1 (6 bases). In germline, CDR1 is GTSNPN, CDR2 SVGIG (reference sequence). V was cut by 3 bases and J by 1 base, with 9 bases left in between. The CDR3 extends over 13 amino acids. CDR3 sequence (DNA): TGTGCCTGGAGCATGGACAGTAACTATGGCTACACCTTC. Translating gives CAWSMDSNYGYTF. Based on the CDR3 plus reference TRBV30 and TRBJ1-2, the full variable domain is SQTIHQWPATLVQPVGSPLSLECTVEGTSNPNLYWYRQAAGRGLQLLFYSVGIGQISSEVPQNLSASRPQDRQFILSSKKLLLSDSGFYLCAWSMDSNYGYTFGSGTRLTVV.

DNA of the CDR3: TGCGCCAGCAGCCAAGGGAGGGGAGAGACCCAGTACTTC. It codes for CASSQGRGETQYF. The chain combines TRBV4-1 with TRBJ2-5, with D perhaps TRBD2 (6 bases). This CDR3 contains 13 residues. Trimming stripped 1 base from V and 4 bases from J, with 7 bases between. Germline V gives CDR1 MGHRA, CDR2 YSYEKL.

Concerning this clone itself: A read error may explain this, as a much larger clone is one base away. This sample also contains other DNA sequences that code for the same CDR3. CDR3 amino acids: CASSPGGSGNTIYF. The CDR3 DNA reads as TGTGCCAGCAGTCCAGGGGGTTCTGGAAACACCATATATTTT. The chain links TRBV28 to TRBJ1-3; 7 bases map to TRBD1. The V gene end was trimmed by 5 bases and the J gene end by 1 base; junction bases not matched to a gene: 2. Germline CDR1 reads MDHEN; CDR2 reads SYDVKM. The CDR3 spans 14 residues.

V gene TRBV28 combines with J gene TRBJ1-3, with a possible D match to TRBD1 (5 bases). Germline lookup yields CDR1 MDHEN and CDR2 SYDVKM. Trimming removed 6 bases from V and 0 bases from J, with 12 bases in between. The CDR3 totals 15 residues. CDR3 amino acids: CASRDQGPSGNTIYF. As DNA, the CDR3 is TGTGCCAGCAGGGACCAGGGTCCCTCTGGAAACACCATATATTTT.

This clone was seen a single time. The V gene is TRBV2, the J gene TRBJ1-2; 11 bases are shared with TRBD1. This CDR3 is 13 amino acids long. The J segment lost 8 bases and the V segment lost 6 bases, leaving 5 bases of the junction unmatched. Germline lookup yields CDR1 SNHLY and CDR2 FYNNEI. The CDR3 loop reads CASRGTGGSGYTF. CDR3 coding DNA: TGTGCCAGCAGGGGGACAGGGGGTTCAGGCTACACCTTC.

V is TRBV9 and J is TRBJ1-2, with TRBD1 as a possible D gene (6 bases). V was cut by 0 bases and J by 8 bases, with 17 bases left in between. The CDR3 length is 15 residues. From germline, CDR1 is SGDLS and CDR2 YYNGEE. CDR3 DNA sequence: TGTGCCAGCAGCGTAGGCGCCAGGGGTTTGGAAGGCTACACCTTC. Its protein is CASSVGARGLEGYTF.

V and J are TRBV6-5 and TRBJ2-1, with 7 bases that match TRBD2. V lost 11 bases to trimming and J lost 4 bases; unmatched junction nucleotides: 2. CDR3 size: 11 residues. CDR1 is MNHEY and CDR2 is SVGAGI in the germline V gene. Written as DNA, the CDR3 is TGTGCCGGGGGGGTTTACAATGAGCAGTTCTTC. It encodes CAGGVYNEQFF.

This chain links TRBV2 with TRBJ1-1; D call uncertain. The CDR3 sequence is 14 residues long. Trimming took 6 bases from V and 4 from J, leaving 15 bases between them. Germline CDR1 SNHLY, CDR2 FYNNEI. CDR3 nucleotide sequence: TGTGCCAGCAGAGACTCCGGGTCGGGCACTGAAGCTTTCTTT. It yields the protein CASRDSGSGTEAFF.

The chain recombines TRBV19 with TRBJ2-1; D is unresolved. The germline V gene has CDR1 LNHDA and CDR2 SQIVND (reference sequence). Trimming removed 3 bases at V and 0 bases at J, with 9 bases between. This CDR3 is 15 amino acids long. The CDR3 loop is CASSITGSSYNEQFF. The CDR3 region has the DNA TGTGCCAGTAGTATCACCGGTTCCTCCTACAATGAGCAGTTCTTC.

The chain links TRBV6-5 to TRBJ2-2; a possible D gene is TRBD2 (5 bases). V lost 2 bases to trimming and J lost 6 bases, with 10 bases between them. Germline lookup yields CDR1 MNHEY and CDR2 SVGAGI. This CDR3 region has 14 residues. CDR3 residues: CASSYGPDSGELFF. The CDR3 DNA reads as TGTGCCAGCAGTTACGGTCCGGACTCCGGGGAGCTGTTTTTT.

The rearrangement joins TRBV7-9 to TRBJ1-2; 9 positions agree with TRBD1. The trim removed 5 bases at V and 2 bases at J, leaving 12 bases unmatched. In germline, CDR1 is SEHNR, CDR2 FQNEAQ (reference sequence). CDR3 length: 17 residues. The CDR3 sequence is CASSRRTGEIWNYGYTF. DNA of the CDR3: TGTGCCAGCAGCAGACGGACAGGGGAGATTTGGAACTATGGCTACACCTTC.

This clone was picked up many times. The same CDR3 is also encoded by other DNA sequences in this sample. V usage is TRBV2 and J usage is TRBJ2-5; the match to TRBD2 covers 12 bases. CDR1 and CDR2 from the germline V gene are SNHLY and FYNNEI. CDR3 length equals 15 residues. V trimming: 6 bases; J trimming: 0 bases; junction bases outside the gene matches: 2. CDR3 sequence reads: CASSGTSGYQETQYF. The CDR3 DNA sequence: TGTGCCAGCAGCGGGACTAGCGGGTACCAAGAGACCCAGTACTTC.

The gene calls are TRBV7-2 and TRBJ1-2; 8 bases agree with TRBD1. This CDR3 contains 15 residues. Germline V lookup: CDR1 SGHTA, CDR2 FQGNSA. The ends lost 5 bases at V and 1 base at J; junction bases unmatched: 6. CDR3 sequence: CASSQDRGDNYGYTF. CDR3 nucleotide sequence: TGTGCCAGCAGCCAAGACAGGGGTGATAACTATGGCTACACCTTC.

This chain joins TRBV18 and TRBJ1-1, with D possibly TRBD1 on 5 matching bases. V was pared by 2 bases and J by 7 bases, with 11 bases between. There are 13 residues in the CDR3. Per germline, CDR1 KGHSH and CDR2 LQKENI. CDR3 loop: CASSPTETVEAFF. In nucleotides, the CDR3 is TGTGCCAGCTCACCAACCGAGACAGTTGAAGCTTTCTTT.

This chain joins TRBV12-1 and TRBJ2-1; the table assigns TRBD2, which was not confirmed against the DNA. TRBV12-1 has pseudogene status. The CDR3 has 17 residues. CDR3 coding DNA: TGTGCCAGCAGCTCTAGTGAACGGACTAGATACTACAATGAGCAGTTCTTC. Its protein product is CASSSSERTRYYNEQFF.

V and J are TRBV12-3 or TRBV12-4 and TRBJ2-7; no definite D call. The ends were cut back, 1 base at V and 6 bases at J, with 10 bases in the middle. The CDR3 is made up of 13 amino acids. DNA of the CDR3: TGTGCCAGCAGTTTAGTGGCAGGTTCCGAGCAGTACTTC. Translated: CASSLVAGSEQYF.

The V and J genes are TRBV18 and TRBJ2-4, with TRBD2 matching over 15 bases. Unmatched junction bases numbered 6, after V lost 1 base and J lost 8 bases. Germline V gives CDR1 KGHSH, CDR2 LQKENI. The CDR3 totals 17 residues. CDR3 amino acids: CASSPLRTSGRVYIQYF. The CDR3 region has the DNA TGTGCCAGCTCACCACTGAGGACTAGCGGGAGGGTGTACATTCAGTACTTC.

In DNA form, the CDR3 reads TGTGCTAGTGGTTTGGAAGGGACAGGGCGCAGTAGGACTGAAGCTTTCTTT. Translating gives CASGLEGTGRSRTEAFF. The chain couples TRBV12-5 to TRBJ1-1, with 9 bases identical to TRBD1. Germline CDR1 LGHNT, CDR2 FRNRAP. V was clipped by 1 base and J by 5 bases; unmatched bases: 11. The CDR3 sequence is 17 residues long.

This chain joins TRBV4-2 and TRBJ2-7; the D gene is possibly TRBD1 (6 bases). The germline CDR1 and CDR2 sequences are LGHNA and YNFKEQ. The CDR3 is 16 residues long. V lost 0 bases, J lost 0 bases, and 12 bases lay in between. The CDR3 sequence is CASSQEGQLSSYEQYF. For the CDR3, the DNA is TGTGCCAGCAGCCAAGAAGGACAGCTAAGCTCCTACGAGCAGTACTTC.

The genes are TRBV6-5 and TRBJ1-1; 9 positions match TRBD1. The CDR3 has 13 amino acids. The ends lost 6 bases at V and 4 bases at J; junction bases unmatched: 3. The germline V gene encodes CDR1 MNHEY and CDR2 SVGAGI. The CDR3 here is CASRPQGATEAFF. CDR3 in DNA: TGTGCCAGCAGGCCACAGGGGGCCACTGAAGCTTTCTTT.